This T cell receptor beta chain was recovered during a study of Graves' ophthalmopathy and Graves' hyperthyroidism. This CDR3 is 13 amino acids long. V lost 0 bases and J 6 bases, leaving 8 bases between the germline ends. In germline, CDR1 is MNHNS, CDR2 SASEGT. In this sample, this clonotype turned up many times. Its matching antigen is unknown. Study observations and caveats: Among thyroid clonotypes expanded above 0.001 frequency, most also appeared in blood.

The TCR beta CDR3 regions underwent amplification from RNA transcripts. Amplification began with first-round RT-PCR using HTBI primers, then second-round multiplex PCR was performed. TCRdb re-derived calls from the multiplex PCR reads in MiXCR, one entry per CDR3 protein. The sample consists of roughly 300,000 distinct CDR3 sequences, about a sixth of them appearing once. This clonotype originated in an adult man with Graves' ophthalmopathy. This rearrangement joins TRBV6-1 to TRBJ1-1; D not certain. Sequences were obtained from peripheral blood. CDR3 sequence: CASSEAAGSEAFF. The CDR3 nucleotides read TGTGCCAGCAGTGAAGCGGCCGGGTCTGAAGCTTTCTTT.